The 28 T cell receptor beta chains presented below share a single source sample, sequenced in a study of T cell responses to AZD1222 COVID-19 vaccine. Only in-frame clones appear in the TCRdb table, and some are missing; sequencing was by immunoSEQ multiplex PCR. The sample lists about 170,000 clones; around nine tenths were seen once. Sequencing used peripheral blood, obtained 28 days after the second AZD1222 dose. The receptors originated from an adult who received the AZD1222 COVID-19 vaccine.

The chain couples TRBV12-3 or TRBV12-4 to TRBJ2-7, with D unresolved. The CDR3 covers 12 residues. V shed 4 bases and J shed 3 bases, with 7 bases lying between them. CDR3 nucleotides: TGTGCCAGCAGTTCCACTAACTACGAGCAGTACTTC. Translated: CASSSTNYEQYF.

On this clone itself: Distinct nucleotide sequences in the sample also encode this CDR3. The DNA for the CDR3 is TGTGCCAGCAGCCAAGACCTCAATCAGCCCCAGCATTTT. Its protein product is CASSQDLNQPQHF. The chain uses TRBV3-1 (or the pseudogene TRBV3-2) and TRBJ1-5; no reliable D call. The CDR3 is made up of 13 amino acids. The V gene lost 0 bases and the J gene lost 3 bases, with 3 bases spanning the gap. Germline assignment: CDR1 LGHDT and CDR2 YNNKEL (reference sequence).

The V and J genes are TRBV5-6 and TRBJ1-4; D gene unclear. The CDR3 loop spans 15 amino acids. CDR1 SGHDT and CDR2 YYEEEE come from the germline V gene. V dropped 5 bases and J dropped 3 bases, with 14 bases sitting between them. The CDR3 nucleotides read TGTGCCAGCAGTTATAGTACAGTATCTAATGAAAAACTGTTTTTT. It codes for CASSYSTVSNEKLFF.

The chain links TRBV5-1 to TRBJ1-2; no clear D. Germline-derived CDR1 and CDR2 are SGHRS and YFSETQ. Trimming shortened V by 4 bases and J by 1 base, and 14 bases separated the two germline ends. This CDR3 region has 15 residues. The CDR3 region is CASSPGSGVNYGYTF. DNA of the CDR3: TGCGCCAGCAGCCCCGGTTCTGGGGTTAACTATGGCTACACCTTC.

The genes are TRBV7-9 and TRBJ2-3; D call uncertain. Germline CDR1 is SEHNR and CDR2 is FQNEAQ (reference sequence). Trimming removed 10 bases at V and 0 bases at J, with 14 bases between. This CDR3 has 14 amino acids. The CDR3 sequence is CATPTASSTDTQYF. In DNA form, the CDR3 reads TGTGCCACCCCTACAGCTTCCAGCACAGATACGCAGTATTTT. The variable domain in full, completed from reference TRBV7-9 and TRBJ2-3, reads DTGVSQNPRHKITKRGQNVTFRCDPISEHNRLYWYRQTLGQGPEFLTYFQNEAQLEKSRLLSDRFSAERPKGSFSTLEIQRTEQGDSAMYLCATPTASSTDTQYFGPGTRLTVL.

The rearrangement joins TRBV27 to TRBJ1-2, with 7 bases matching TRBD1. The germline CDR1 and CDR2 sequences are MNHEY and SMNVEV (reference sequence). The V segment lost 6 bases and the J segment 5 bases; nucleotides outside the gene matches: 9. The CDR3 loop spans 14 amino acids. The CDR3 DNA reads as TGTGCCAGCAGCGCTACAGGGGAGGGTTATGGCTACACCTTC. It is translated as CASSATGEGYGYTF.

The V call is TRBV25-1, the J call TRBJ2-7, with no clear D. CDR3 length: 13 amino acids. Between the trimmed V and J ends, which lost 4 bases and 6 bases, there was a span of 13 bases. Germline assignment: CDR1 MGHDK and CDR2 SYGVNS. This chain's CDR3 is CASSAKAYPEQYF. The CDR3 DNA follows: TGTGCCAGCAGTGCAAAAGCCTATCCCGAGCAGTACTTC.

The V gene is TRBV5-1, the J gene TRBJ2-7; the match to TRBD2 covers 13 bases. Germline CDR1 and CDR2: SGHRS and YFSETQ. V trimming: 6 bases; J trimming: 2 bases; junction bases outside the gene matches: 2. The CDR3 loop spans 14 amino acids. CDR3 sequence: CASTGTSGAYEQYF. In DNA form, the CDR3 reads TGCGCCAGCACCGGGACTAGCGGGGCCTACGAGCAGTACTTC.

The rearrangement uses TRBV4-3 and TRBJ1-2; D is perhaps TRBD1 (6 bases). Germline-derived CDR1 and CDR2 are LGHNA and YSLEER. The CDR3 consists of 15 residues. V lost 0 bases to trimming and J lost 1 base, with 9 bases between them. CDR3 sequence: CASSQDAQGNYGYTF. CDR3 nucleotides: TGCGCCAGCAGCCAAGATGCACAGGGTAACTATGGCTACACCTTC.

CDR3 amino acids: CATAITEVSIYEQYF. Written as DNA, the CDR3 is TGTGCCACCGCAATAACAGAAGTTTCTATCTACGAGCAGTACTTC. The genes are TRBV6-5 and TRBJ2-7; D gene uncertain. This CDR3 region has 15 residues. The V gene lost 10 bases and the J gene lost 3 bases, with 22 bases spanning the gap. Per germline, CDR1 MNHEY and CDR2 SVGAGI.

The chain combines TRBV3-1 (or the pseudogene TRBV3-2) with TRBJ1-1, with 11 bases matching TRBD1. The CDR3 totals 16 residues. CDR1 is LGHDT and CDR2 is YNNKEL in the germline V gene (reference sequence). V was pared by 0 bases and J by 7 bases, with 7 bases of the junction left unmatched. The DNA of the CDR3 is TGTGCCAGCAGCCAAGAGGACCCGGGACAGGGGGATGAAGCTTTCTTT. The encoded protein is CASSQEDPGQGDEAFF.

The chain recombines TRBV29-1 with TRBJ2-7; D gene ambiguous. The germline V and J ends were trimmed by 6 bases and 1 base, with 10 bases remaining between them. CDR3 size: 12 residues. CDR1 and CDR2 (germline): SQVTM, ANQGSEA. Here the CDR3 DNA reads TGCAGCGTGTCTACAGATTCCTACGAGCAGTACTTC. Protein product: CSVSTDSYEQYF.

The V call is TRBV19, the J call TRBJ1-4; D gene ambiguous. The CDR3 spans 15 residues. CDR1 is LNHDA and CDR2 is SQIVND in the germline V gene (reference sequence). V dropped 2 bases and J dropped 4 bases, with 11 bases sitting between them. The CDR3 DNA follows: TGTGCCAGTAGTATATCCGGCAGGAGTAATGAAAAACTGTTTTTT. Amino acid sequence: CASSISGRSNEKLFF.

This chain links TRBV2 with TRBJ2-7, with 8 positions matching TRBD1. In germline, CDR1 is SNHLY, CDR2 FYNNEI. The CDR3 totals 15 residues. V trimming: 1 base; J trimming: 2 bases; junction bases outside the gene matches: 4. This CDR3 reads CASSEGSGGTYEQYF. In nucleotides, the CDR3 is TGTGCCAGCAGTGAAGGGTCAGGGGGCACCTACGAGCAGTACTTC.

V gene TRBV18 combines with J gene TRBJ2-7, with 8 nucleotides matching TRBD1. J lost 3 bases, V lost 4 bases, and 8 bases had no gene match. The CDR3 sequence is 15 residues long. Per the germline V gene, CDR1 is KGHSH and CDR2 is LQKENI. CDR3 loop: CASSQGQGKLYEQYF. The DNA for the CDR3 is TGTGCCAGCTCACAAGGACAGGGTAAGCTCTACGAGCAGTACTTC. The full variable domain, with the rest looked up from reference TRBV18 and TRBJ2-7, is NAGVMQNPRHLVRRRGQEARLRCSPMKGHSHVYWYRQLPEEGLKFMVYLQKENIIDESGMPKERFSAEFPKEGPSILRIQQVVRGDSAAYFCASSQGQGKLYEQYFGPGTRLTVT.

The chain recombines TRBV5-1 with TRBJ2-7; D remains unclear. CDR1 and CDR2 from the germline V gene are SGHRS and YFSETQ. This CDR3 has 14 amino acids. Trimming cost V 0 bases and J 3 bases, with 10 bases left between them. CDR3 sequence (DNA): TGCGCCAGCAGCTTGGAGGCGGCCGGCTACGAGCAGTACTTC. Translation gives CASSLEAAGYEQYF.

The CDR3 nucleotides are TGTGCCAGTATTGGGACAGGATACAATGAGCAGTTCTTC. The encoded protein is CASIGTGYNEQFF. The chain is built from TRBV19 and TRBJ2-1; 8 bases align to TRBD1. V lost 7 bases to trimming and J lost 4 bases; unmatched junction nucleotides: 3. Per germline, CDR1 LNHDA and CDR2 SQIVND (reference sequence). The CDR3 length is 13 residues.

The chain links TRBV28 to TRBJ2-7, with 9 bases fitting TRBD2. This CDR3 has 16 residues. Trimming cost V 6 bases and J 4 bases; bases outside gene matches: 13. Germline loops: CDR1 MDHEN, CDR2 SYDVKM. The CDR3 nucleotides read TGTGCCAGCAGCGGAGCGGGGGGCTCCCATCGTTACGAGCAGTACTTC. It codes for CASSGAGGSHRYEQYF.

The rearrangement joins TRBV11-2 to TRBJ2-7, with TRBD1 as a possible D gene (6 bases). The CDR3 sequence is 17 residues long. The germline V and J ends were trimmed by 4 bases and 0 bases, with 19 bases remaining between them. CDR1 and CDR2 from the germline V gene are SGHAT and FQNNGV. The CDR3 nucleotides read TGTGCCAGCAGCTGGCCCCTTCAGGGGTTCAACTCCTACGAGCAGTACTTC. Translated: CASSWPLQGFNSYEQYF.

The gene calls are TRBV6-1 and TRBJ1-1, with TRBD1 as a possible D gene (5 bases). The CDR3 runs to 15 residues. Trimming took 1 base from V and 4 from J, leaving 13 bases between them. CDR1 MNHNS and CDR2 SASEGT come from the germline V gene. The CDR3 DNA is TGTGCCAGCAGTGAAGACTGGGGCCGAGGCACTGAAGCTTTCTTT. Encoded protein: CASSEDWGRGTEAFF.

Only a few counts were recorded for this clone. J is TRBJ1-2 and V is TRBV7-2; D remains ambiguous. Germline CDR1 reads SGHTA; CDR2 reads FQGNSA. V was trimmed by 1 base and J by 12 bases, leaving 15 bases between them. The CDR3 is 13 amino acids. CDR3 bases: TGTGCCAGCAGCTTAGTGGCGTTGAGAGGCCACACCTTC. Protein sequence: CASSLVALRGHTF.

J is TRBJ2-1 and V is TRBV11-2; 11 positions match TRBD2. Trimming took 2 bases from V and 3 from J; bases not matched to a gene: 6. CDR1 and CDR2 from the germline V gene are SGHAT and FQNNGV. The CDR3 loop spans 17 amino acids. The chain's CDR3 is CASSLKLAGGNYNEQFF. The CDR3 DNA sequence: TGTGCCAGCAGCTTAAAGCTAGCGGGGGGTAACTACAATGAGCAGTTCTTC.

The gene calls are TRBV7-6 and TRBJ2-5, with 11 bases matching TRBD2. J gave up 1 base and V 5 bases, and 9 bases lay outside the gene matches. The germline CDR1 and CDR2 sequences are SGHVS and FNYEAQ. This CDR3 is 17 amino acids long. The CDR3 nucleotides read TGTGCCAGCAGCCATATCCCGGGACTAGCGGCCCAAGAGACCCAGTACTTC. Its protein product is CASSHIPGLAAQETQYF.

V gene TRBV7-2 combines with J gene TRBJ1-2; TRBD1 is a possible D gene (6 bases). Germline V gives CDR1 SGHTA, CDR2 FQGNSA. The CDR3 covers 13 residues. The V end lost 4 bases, the J end lost 8 bases, and 14 bases lay between the germline ends. DNA for the CDR3: TGTGCCAGCAGCTCATCAGGGGTAGAGGGCTACACCTTC. It codes for CASSSSGVEGYTF.

This sequence joins TRBV25-1 and TRBJ2-3; tentatively, D is TRBD1 or TRBD2 (5 bases each). CDR1 MGHDK and CDR2 SYGVNS come from the germline V gene. The CDR3 runs 15 residues. The V end lost 1 base, the J end lost 6 bases, and 14 bases lay between the germline ends. CDR3 amino acids: CASSESRDPGDTQYF. The CDR3 coding sequence is TGTGCCAGCAGTGAATCTCGGGACCCGGGGGATACGCAGTATTTT.

CDR3 sequence reads: CASSQSNYGYTF. Here the CDR3 DNA reads TGTGCCAGCAGCCAATCTAACTATGGCTACACCTTC. The chain has TRBV3-1 (or the pseudogene TRBV3-2) and TRBJ1-2; D remains ambiguous. Between the trimmed V and J ends, which lost 2 bases and 0 bases, there was a span of 1 base. Germline V CDR1 and CDR2: LGHDT, YNNKEL (reference sequence). There are 12 residues in the CDR3.

The gene calls are TRBV7-2 and TRBJ1-2; maybe TRBD1 (6 bases). This CDR3 comprises 14 residues. V lost 3 bases and J lost 4, with 12 bases in between. Germline assignment: CDR1 SGHTA and CDR2 FQGNSA. The CDR3 nucleotides are TGTGCCAGCAGCTTGGACAGCGGCGTCTATGGCTACACCTTC. Translated: CASSLDSGVYGYTF. The whole variable domain, remainder taken from reference TRBV7-2 and TRBJ1-2, is GAGVSQSPSNKVTEKGKDVELRCDPISGHTALYWYRQSLGQGLEFLIYFQGNSAPDKSGLPSDRFSAERTGGSVSTLTIQRTQQEDSAVYLCASSLDSGVYGYTFGSGTRLTVV.

The chain uses TRBV5-1 and TRBJ1-4; no firm D call. This CDR3 has 16 residues. Looked up from germline, CDR1 is SGHRS and CDR2 is YFSETQ. V was pared by 3 bases and J by 1 base, with 13 bases between. CDR3 sequence: CASSSVAGRTNEKLFF. The CDR3 DNA is TGCGCCAGCAGCTCGGTGGCAGGCCGAACTAATGAAAAACTGTTTTTT.